The source of this T cell receptor (beta chain) is a study of cytomegalovirus exposure and HLA in healthy donors. Study-level findings and limits: A missense DCLRE1C variant was associated with V- and J-gene trimming of TCR beta chains in a later analysis, and an independent cohort replicated the association. Analyses of presence/absence relied on an assumption of roughly uniform sequencing depth across donors.

The CDR3 runs 16 residues. Germline lookup yields CDR1 SGHRS and CDR2 YFSETQ. The trim removed 0 bases at V and 3 bases at J, leaving 4 bases unmatched. Regarding this clone: Antigen unknown.

The PCR contained 60 Vbeta and 13 Jbeta primers. In the original processing: Among the unique TCR beta chains that a later analysis counted, about 81 million in all, roughly 9.9 million were shared. Only in-frame clones appear in the TCRdb table, and some are missing; sequencing was by immunoSEQ multiplex PCR. The V and J calls and clone size come from that table; D and trimming were worked out from the DNA. The top ten hold about 5.5% of the sample, which has over 80,000 clones, less than 80% seen once. The sequence came from a boy aged 5-17 years in good health and CMV-seropositive. The chain employs TRBV5-1 and TRBJ2-3, with 10 bases aligning to TRBD2. Sequencing was carried out using PBMCs. The CDR3 reads CASSLVASGGTDTQYF. CDR3 coding DNA: TGCGCCAGCAGCTTGGTGGCTAGCGGGGGAACAGATACGCAGTATTTT.